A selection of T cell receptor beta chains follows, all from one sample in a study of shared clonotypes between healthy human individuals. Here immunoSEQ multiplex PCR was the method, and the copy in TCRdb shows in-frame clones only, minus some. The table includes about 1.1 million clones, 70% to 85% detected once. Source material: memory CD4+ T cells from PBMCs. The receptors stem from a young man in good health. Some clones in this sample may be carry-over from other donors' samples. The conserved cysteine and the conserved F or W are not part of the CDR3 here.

cdr3_aa: ASSIDNRSGIQY
v_call: TRBV19
j_call: TRBJ2-4

cdr3_aa: ASSSGPRNSNQPQH
v_call: TRBV7-9
j_call: TRBJ1-5

cdr3_aa: ASSSILAANTGELF
v_call: TRBV11-2
j_call: TRBJ2-2

cdr3_aa: ASSRAGTGSLYGYT
v_call: TRBV4-1
j_call: TRBJ1-2

cdr3_aa: ASSISRPRGDTQY
v_call: TRBV7-8
j_call: TRBJ2-3

cdr3_aa: SVDPANTGELF
v_call: TRBV29-1
j_call: TRBJ2-2

cdr3_aa: ASSSRPGGEYEQY
v_call: TRBV7-3
j_call: TRBJ2-7

cdr3_aa: ASTPRGGRATNTEAF
v_call: TRBV5-4
j_call: TRBJ1-1

cdr3_aa: ASSPLDGNTEAF
v_call: TRBV18
j_call: TRBJ1-1

cdr3_aa: ASSSGGGLGANVLT
v_call: TRBV28
j_call: TRBJ2-6

cdr3_aa: ASSVGGSSYNEQF
v_call: TRBV28
j_call: TRBJ2-1

cdr3_aa: ASSSRADTQY
v_call: TRBV6-6
j_call: TRBJ2-3

cdr3_aa: ASSQDNGGVNTIY
v_call: TRBV4-1
j_call: TRBJ1-3